This T cell receptor beta chain emerged from a study of blood T cells in healthy people across ages. Through a sample-barcoded 5' primer and a J-beta primer mix, a second PCR was run for roughly 7 to 11 cycles. One entry per CDR3 protein, called by TCRdb with MiXCR from the 5' RACE reads. Of 1.5 million to 1.8 million distinct CDR3 sequences in the sample, about 45% were seen once. Germline assignment: CDR1 SGHTA and CDR2 FQGNSA. This CDR3 contains 15 residues. The V end lost 3 bases, the J end lost 4 bases, and 13 bases lay between the germline ends. Study outcomes and limitations: Naive T cell percentage and TCR beta diversity correlated strongly.

In regard to this clonotype: The antigen is undetermined.

Sequencing used blood. The sequence derives from a woman aged 18-29 years in good health. J is TRBJ2-1 and V is TRBV7-2, with a possible D match to TRBD2 (6 bases). CDR3 sequence: CASSFIREWYNEQFF. CDR3 DNA sequence: TGTGCCAGCAGCTTTATCCGGGAGTGGTACAATGAGCAGTTCTTC.